This entry lists 21 T cell receptor beta chains sequenced from one sample in a study of blood T cell repertoires in COVID-19 (dated by TCRdb to 2020 to 2022). Library preparation used the immunoSEQ multiplex PCR assay. In TCRdb, the immuneACCESS table is reduced to in-frame sequences with V and J assigned. These tables do not hold every clone; where another copy was compared, an unresolved V gene accounts for under half, and the others remain unexplained. This sample gives tens of thousands of clones in total; approximately 88% of them show up just once. The ten largest make up roughly 5.9% of the sample. Material for sequencing was peripheral blood. These receptors were taken from a man aged 50-59 years with active COVID-19.

The CDR3 spells CASSQDTDRRAQYF. The CDR3 DNA is TGTGCCAGCAGCCAAGATACGGACAGAAGGGCCCAGTACTTC. J is TRBJ2-5 and V is TRBV3-1 (or the pseudogene TRBV3-2); TRBD1 might be the D (6 bases). The ends were cut back, 0 bases at V and 9 bases at J, with 14 bases in the middle. This CDR3 region has 14 residues. CDR1 and CDR2 from the germline V gene are LGHDT and YNNKEL (reference sequence).

This clone was seen only a few times. The rearrangement uses TRBV2 and TRBJ1-6, with no clear D. V was clipped by 5 bases and J by 0 bases, with 11 bases between them. CDR3 size: 16 residues. CDR1 and CDR2 from the germline V gene are SNHLY and FYNNEI. CDR3 protein: CASSQRASSYNSPLHF. The CDR3, as DNA: TGTGCCAGCAGTCAGAGGGCTAGCTCCTATAATTCACCCCTCCACTTT.

The chain carries TRBV28 and TRBJ1-2; TRBD1 might be the D (5 bases). V was shortened by 2 bases and J by 3 bases, with 7 bases between the two germline ends. The CDR3 contains 13 residues. Germline CDR1 is MDHEN and CDR2 is SYDVKM. The CDR3 protein is CASSLVTDYGYTF. The CDR3 DNA is TGTGCCAGCAGTTTAGTGACAGACTATGGCTACACCTTC.

V usage is TRBV7-8 and J usage is TRBJ1-6; D is perhaps TRBD1 (5 bases). The germline V gene encodes CDR1 SGHVS and CDR2 FQNEAQ. CDR3 length equals 15 residues. V lost 1 base and J lost 7, with 11 bases in between. DNA of the CDR3: TGTGCCAGCAGCTTAGTCGCGGCAGGGAATTCACCCCTCCACTTT. Translation: CASSLVAAGNSPLHF.

This sequence joins TRBV5-1 and TRBJ1-5; 9 nucleotides line up with TRBD1. Germline V gene data show CDR1 as SGHRS and CDR2 as YFSETQ. J gave up 7 bases and V 1 base, and 6 bases lay outside the gene matches. This CDR3 spans 15 amino acids. As DNA, the CDR3 is TGCGCCAGCAGCTTGTACGGACAGGGGACCCAGCCCCAGCATTTT. Translating gives CASSLYGQGTQPQHF.

The chain carries TRBV27 and TRBJ2-2, with D possibly being TRBD2 (6 bases). Germline CDR1 and CDR2: MNHEY and SMNVEV (reference sequence). This CDR3 is 16 amino acids long. Trimming took off 0 bases at V and 4 bases at J, with 12 bases between the two ends. The CDR3 nucleotides are TGTGCCAGCAGTTTATCGGCGGGACGGGGCACCGGGGAGCTGTTTTTT. This codes for CASSLSAGRGTGELFF.

The chain has TRBV7-9 and TRBJ2-5, with 7 bases that match TRBD2. The CDR3 sequence is 12 residues long. CDR1 and CDR2 (germline): SEHNR, FQNEAQ (reference sequence). The junction had 0 bases not matched to a gene; V was cut back by 3 bases and J by 5 bases. CDR3 residues: CASSLRGETQYF. CDR3 DNA sequence: TGTGCCAGCAGCTTGCGGGGGGAGACCCAGTACTTC.

The chain employs TRBV6-2 or TRBV6-3 and TRBJ1-6; D unresolved. Germline assignment: CDR1 MNHEY and CDR2 SVGEGT. Trimming took off 2 bases at V and 12 bases at J, with 17 bases between the two ends. CDR3 length: 15 residues. The CDR3 DNA is TGTGCCAGCAGTTACGCGGCTCTTCAAAAAGGACCCCTCCACTTT. This sequence encodes CASSYAALQKGPLHF.

The rearrangement links TRBV28 to TRBJ2-1; TRBD2 matches 9 bases. From germline, CDR1 is MDHEN and CDR2 SYDVKM. This CDR3 contains 14 residues. V gave up 2 bases and J gave up 15 bases; unmatched junction bases: 11. This CDR3 reads CASSLRREGTLGFF. CDR3 DNA: TGTGCCAGCAGTTTACGGCGGGAGGGAACCCTTGGGTTCTTC.

In nucleotides, the CDR3 is TGTGCCAGCAGTTACGATCCAGGCGCACCTTACAATCAGCCCCAGCATTTT. It codes for CASSYDPGAPYNQPQHF. V is TRBV6-2 or TRBV6-3 and J is TRBJ1-5; no clear D. CDR1 and CDR2 from the germline V gene are MNHEY and SVGEGT. The CDR3 totals 17 residues. V was clipped by 2 bases and J by 3 bases, with 17 bases between them.

The V gene is TRBV7-9, the J gene TRBJ2-7; 8 nucleotides align to TRBD2. Germline CDR1 and CDR2: SEHNR and FQNEAQ (reference sequence). V lost 10 bases, J lost 6 bases, and 20 bases stayed unmatched. The CDR3 is made up of 16 amino acids. CDR3 amino acids: CATAKGAGVNGVEQYF. CDR3 bases: TGTGCCACCGCCAAGGGAGCGGGAGTCAACGGGGTCGAGCAGTACTTC. Combining the CDR3 with reference TRBV7-9 and TRBJ2-7 gives the whole variable domain DTGVSQNPRHKITKRGQNVTFRCDPISEHNRLYWYRQTLGQGPEFLTYFQNEAQLEKSRLLSDRFSAERPKGSFSTLEIQRTEQGDSAMYLCATAKGAGVNGVEQYFGPGTRLTVT.

The chain employs TRBV7-2 and TRBJ1-2, with TRBD1 matching over 9 bases. J lost 4 bases, V lost 7 bases, and 7 bases had no gene match. Per the germline V gene, CDR1 is SGHTA and CDR2 is FQGNSA. The CDR3 is made up of 14 amino acids. The chain's CDR3 is CASMRQGGVYGYTF. The CDR3 nucleotides are TGTGCCAGCATGCGACAGGGGGGCGTCTATGGCTACACCTTC.

The V gene is TRBV18, the J gene TRBJ2-1, with TRBD2 identical over 8 bases. This CDR3 region has 15 residues. J gave up 7 bases and V 3 bases, and 8 bases lay outside the gene matches. Germline lookup yields CDR1 KGHSH and CDR2 LQKENI. CDR3 loop: CASSPLREVRNEQFF. CDR3 nucleotide sequence: TGTGCCAGCTCACCCTTGCGGGAGGTTAGAAATGAGCAGTTCTTC.

The chain combines TRBV19 with TRBJ2-7; D might be TRBD1 (6 bases). Germline CDR1 is LNHDA and CDR2 is SQIVND (reference sequence). V lost 5 bases and J lost 5, with 19 bases in between. This CDR3 is 15 amino acids long. The CDR3 sequence: CASSARQTGIHEQYF. The CDR3 DNA reads TGTGCCAGTAGTGCCCGCCAGACAGGAATCCACGAGCAGTACTTC.

The rearrangement joins TRBV20-1 to TRBJ1-2, with D hard to call. Germline CDR1 is DFQATT and CDR2 is SNEGSKA (reference sequence). This CDR3 region has 11 residues. V lost 4 bases and J lost 8, with 11 bases in between. The CDR3 DNA follows: TGCAGTGCTACGGGAACTTTCGGCTACACCTTC. Translated: CSATGTFGYTF.

V gene TRBV6-5 combines with J gene TRBJ1-5, with unresolved D. The CDR3 consists of 14 residues. CDR1 and CDR2 from the germline V gene are MNHEY and SVGAGI. V was shortened by 4 bases and J by 0 bases, with 7 bases between the two germline ends. The CDR3 DNA reads as TGTGCCAGCAGTTCCGGAGCTAGCAATCAGCCCCAGCATTTT. Its protein is CASSSGASNQPQHF.

The rearrangement links TRBV28 to TRBJ1-4, with D perhaps TRBD1 (5 bases). Germline CDR1 MDHEN, CDR2 SYDVKM. The CDR3 totals 17 residues. The V end was cut by 4 bases, the J end by 7 bases, with 22 bases between. The CDR3 sequence is CASSSPTGGGRSEKLFF. CDR3 in DNA: TGTGCCAGCAGTTCTCCCACCGGGGGGGGAAGGAGTGAAAAACTGTTTTTT.

This clone was observed once. V usage is TRBV1 and J usage is TRBJ2-3; whether TRBD2, the table's D call, matches the DNA was not checked. TRBV1 is assigned pseudogene status. The CDR3 is 19 residues long. CDR3 nucleotides: TGCACCAGCAGCCACCTCCCCCCCGAAGGGACTCCACCCCAAGATACGCAGTATTTT. This codes for CTSSHLPPEGTPPQDTQYF.

The chain carries TRBV16 and TRBJ2-7, with TRBD1 matching over 9 bases. Per the germline V gene, CDR1 is KGHSY and CDR2 is FQNENV. The CDR3 covers 15 residues. V lost 4 bases to trimming and J lost 3 bases; unmatched junction nucleotides: 7. The CDR3 sequence is CASSPPGQGSYEQYF. Written as DNA, the CDR3 is TGTGCCAGCAGCCCCCCGGGACAGGGAAGCTACGAGCAGTACTTC.

The chain has TRBV2 and TRBJ2-5, with 8 bases lining up with TRBD1. J gave up 3 bases and V 6 bases, and 9 bases lay outside the gene matches. The CDR3 has 15 residues. Germline V gene sequence: CDR1 SNHLY, CDR2 FYNNEI. Written as DNA, the CDR3 is TGTGCCAGCAGAAAAATGACAGGGGCCGAAGAGACCCAGTACTTC. This codes for CASRKMTGAEETQYF.

V usage is TRBV10-1 and J usage is TRBJ2-7, with no clear D. CDR3 length: 16 residues. Germline CDR1 WNHNN, CDR2 SYGVQD (reference sequence). The germline V and J ends were trimmed by 6 bases and 3 bases, with 21 bases remaining between them. This CDR3 reads CASSKFGRTNRYEQYF. CDR3 DNA sequence: TGCGCCAGCAGCAAGTTCGGTAGAACGAACCGCTACGAGCAGTACTTC.